Listed below are T cell receptor beta chains from one sample, sequenced in a study of blood T cell repertoires in COVID-19. Here immunoSEQ multiplex PCR was the method, and the copy in TCRdb shows in-frame clones only, minus some. The sample has about 230,000 clones; more than 75% are singletons. The material sequenced was peripheral blood. The source is a man in his fifties with COVID-19, enrolled during active disease. The conserved cysteine and the conserved F or W are not part of the CDR3 here.

J gene: TRBJ1-4
V gene: TRBV7-8
CDR3 protein: ASSPGSTNEKLF

J gene: TRBJ2-3
V gene: TRBV9
CDR3 protein: ASSVEVGTSTDTQY

J gene: TRBJ1-6
V gene: TRBV6-6
CDR3 protein: ASSRRDRAFESGKSSYNSPLH

J gene: TRBJ1-2
V gene: TRBV4-2
CDR3 protein: ASSQDETANYGYT

J gene: TRBJ1-6
V gene: TRBV11-1
CDR3 protein: ASSLALYSPLH

J gene: TRBJ1-3
V gene: TRBV30
CDR3 protein: AWTGLSGNTIY

J gene: TRBJ2-5
V gene: TRBV18
CDR3 protein: ASSPRTSGGAAVETQY

J gene: TRBJ2-1
V gene: TRBV9
CDR3 protein: ASSRGGGGQYNEQF

J gene: TRBJ2-7
V gene: TRBV6-2/TRBV6-3
CDR3 protein: ASSSLGQGRSYEQY

J gene: TRBJ2-7
V gene: TRBV27
CDR3 protein: ASSSYRGRSYEQY

J gene: TRBJ1-2
V gene: TRBV4-1
CDR3 protein: ASSQVGQGHYGYT

J gene: TRBJ1-5
V gene: TRBV6-5
CDR3 protein: ASSRTGESNQPQH

J gene: TRBJ1-1
V gene: TRBV6-5
CDR3 protein: ASRPSGLNTEAF

J gene: TRBJ2-2
V gene: TRBV27
CDR3 protein: ASTGTSGSGGELF

J gene: TRBJ2-6
V gene: TRBV7-3
CDR3 protein: ASSLRSTGPTGANVLT

J gene: TRBJ1-6
V gene: TRBV6-5
CDR3 protein: ASSYGADSPLH

J gene: TRBJ1-4
V gene: TRBV4-3
CDR3 protein: ASSQEPDRATNEKLF

J gene: TRBJ2-7
V gene: TRBV7-9
CDR3 protein: ASSLGSLTGMNTYEQY

J gene: TRBJ1-1
V gene: TRBV19
CDR3 protein: ASSGLANTEAF

J gene: TRBJ1-2
V gene: TRBV6-1
CDR3 protein: ASSENPRYGDYGYT

J gene: TRBJ1-1
V gene: TRBV13
CDR3 protein: ASSLPLDRGTNTEAF

J gene: TRBJ2-5
V gene: TRBV14
CDR3 protein: ASSQAPGQGKETQY

J gene: TRBJ2-5
V gene: TRBV27
CDR3 protein: ASSFDRTGGWETQY

J gene: TRBJ2-3
V gene: TRBV4-3
CDR3 protein: ASSPRTGEADTQY

J gene: TRBJ1-2
V gene: TRBV6-5
CDR3 protein: ASRPPTNYGYT

J gene: TRBJ2-7
V gene: TRBV30
CDR3 protein: AGGGWRDYEQY

J gene: TRBJ2-7
V gene: TRBV14
CDR3 protein: ASSQAGSYEQY

J gene: TRBJ1-2
V gene: TRBV28
CDR3 protein: ASSFRGPYGYT

J gene: TRBJ1-5
V gene: TRBV7-2
CDR3 protein: ASSLRGHGNQPQH

J gene: TRBJ1-1
V gene: TRBV27
CDR3 protein: ASSSRQGGGLGTEAF

J gene: TRBJ2-5
V gene: TRBV5-5
CDR3 protein: ASSDWTAAGETQY

J gene: TRBJ1-4
V gene: TRBV15
CDR3 protein: ATSRGASNEKLF

J gene: TRBJ2-3
V gene: TRBV29-1
CDR3 protein: SVPYTDTQY

J gene: TRBJ2-1
V gene: TRBV18
CDR3 protein: ASSPMTSGSGEQF

J gene: TRBJ2-2
V gene: TRBV9
CDR3 protein: ASSVSSGGPGELF

J gene: TRBJ1-6
V gene: TRBV5-6
CDR3 protein: ASSLEGTNSPLH

J gene: TRBJ2-2
V gene: TRBV29-1
CDR3 protein: SASGRTYTGELF

J gene: TRBJ1-6
V gene: TRBV27
CDR3 protein: ASSRRQNNSPLH

J gene: TRBJ1-1
V gene: TRBV3-1/TRBV3-2
CDR3 protein: ASSQGGQAAF